This TCR beta chain stems from a study of shared clonotypes between healthy human individuals. The CDR3 extends over 19 amino acids. The junction had 9 bases not matched to a gene; V was cut back by 2 bases and J by 0 bases. In germline, CDR1 is SGHVS, CDR2 FNYEAQ. Clones were sequenced by immunoSEQ multiplex PCR, and TCRdb holds only the in-frame ones, with some missing. This sample has approximately 1.5 million clones, with approximately 98% found just once. The specimen was naive CD4+ T cells sorted from blood. The subset here: CD45RA+ positively selected. The V gene is TRBV7-6, the J gene TRBJ2-6, with TRBD1 matching over 8 bases. The sequence derives from a man aged 25 to 40 in good health. For the CDR3, the DNA is TGTGCCAGCAGCTTAAGACCAGGGGGCTGGTCCTCTGGGGCCAACGTCCTGACTTTC. Encoded protein: CASSLRPGGWSSGANVLTF.